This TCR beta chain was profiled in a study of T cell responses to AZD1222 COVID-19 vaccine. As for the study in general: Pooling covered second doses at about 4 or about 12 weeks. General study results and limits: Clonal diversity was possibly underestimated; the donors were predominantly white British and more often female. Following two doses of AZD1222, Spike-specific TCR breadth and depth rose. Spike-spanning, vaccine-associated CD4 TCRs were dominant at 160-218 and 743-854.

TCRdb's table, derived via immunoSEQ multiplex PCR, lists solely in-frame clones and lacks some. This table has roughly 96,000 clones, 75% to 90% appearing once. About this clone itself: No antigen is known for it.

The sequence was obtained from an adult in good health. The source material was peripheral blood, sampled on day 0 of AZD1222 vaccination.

Written as DNA, the CDR3 is TGCGCCAGCAGCCAAGTCCGACAGGCACCCCTCCACTTT. Protein product: CASSQVRQAPLHF. The chain couples TRBV4-3 to TRBJ1-6, with D possibly being TRBD1 (6 bases). The V end was cut by 1 base, the J end by 11 bases, with 9 bases between. CDR3 length equals 13 residues. Germline V gene sequence: CDR1 LGHNA, CDR2 YSLEER.